This T cell receptor (beta chain) was sequenced in a study of blood T cells in healthy people across ages. The germline V gene has CDR1 SGHRS and CDR2 YFSETQ. Trimming stripped 3 bases from V and 2 bases from J, with 12 bases between. The CDR3 is made up of 14 amino acids. Together with a sample-barcoded 5' primer, a J-beta primer mix was included in a second PCR lasting 7 to 11 cycles. Every molecule of cDNA carried a tag from a template-switch adaptor with 12 random nucleotides. MiXCR, applied by TCRdb to the 5' RACE reads, yields one record per CDR3 protein. The table has under 1,000,000 distinct CDR3 sequences, around half seen once.

V gene TRBV5-1 combines with J gene TRBJ2-7; the D call may be TRBD1 or TRBD2 (5 bases each). Specimen: blood. The clonotype comes from a man at least 80 years old in good health. The CDR3 DNA sequence: TGCGCCAGCAGCTCAGGGTTGAGGGCCTACGAGCAGTACTTC. Amino acid sequence: CASSSGLRAYEQYF.